The 23 T cell receptor beta chains below were found in one sample sequenced in a study of Graves' ophthalmopathy and Graves' hyperthyroidism. The sequenced template was RNA, covering the TCR beta CDR3 region. After a first-round RT-PCR with HTBI primers, a second-round multiplex PCR was run. From the multiplex PCR reads, TCRdb called clonotypes with MiXCR, one entry per CDR3 protein. The sample includes 300,000 to 400,000 distinct CDR3 sequences, 15% to 20% of them seen just once. Sequencing was performed on peripheral blood. Receptor source: an adult man with Graves' ophthalmopathy.

This clonotype has a count of ten or more. The chain carries TRBV2 and TRBJ2-5; 7 bases match TRBD2. The CDR3 runs 14 residues. J was trimmed by 5 bases and V by 6 bases; bases with no gene match: 9. From germline, CDR1 is SNHLY and CDR2 FYNNEI. Here the CDR3 DNA reads TGTGCCAGCAGGGCTAGGACTAGTCCGGAGACCCAGTACTTC. This encodes CASRARTSPETQYF. Looking up the rest from reference TRBV2 and TRBJ2-5 gives the full variable domain: EPEVTQTPSHQVTQMGQEVILRCVPISNHLYFYWYRQILGQKVEFLVSFYNNEISEKSEIFDDQFSVERPDGSNFTLKIRSTKLEDSAMYFCASRARTSPETQYFGPGTRLLVL.

This clonotype was observed many times. CDR3 sequence reads: CASSDRGPFNQPQHF. The CDR3, as DNA: TGTGCCAGCAGTGACAGGGGGCCGTTCAATCAGCCCCAGCATTTT. The chain combines TRBV25-1 with TRBJ1-5; 8 bases agree with TRBD1. Germline CDR1 reads MGHDK; CDR2 reads SYGVNS. V lost 3 bases and J lost 3; bases outside the gene matches: 4. The CDR3 spans 15 residues. Supplemented by reference TRBV25-1 and TRBJ1-5, the full variable domain reads EADIYQTPRYLVIGTGKKITLECSQTMGHDKMYWYQQDPGMELHLIHYSYGVNSTEKGDLSSESTVSRIRTEHFPLTLESARPSHTSQYLCASSDRGPFNQPQHFGDGTRLSIL.

The chain combines TRBV12-3 or TRBV12-4 with TRBJ1-2; TRBD1 agrees at 7 bases. The V segment lost 8 bases and the J segment 2 bases; nucleotides outside the gene matches: 11. This CDR3 contains 15 residues. The CDR3 DNA reads as TGTGCCAGCTCCGTCTCCGGGACAGTAAACTATGGCTACACCTTC. Encoded protein: CASSVSGTVNYGYTF.

This clonotype has a count of ten or more. This chain uses TRBV6-1 with TRBJ1-5; TRBD1 matches at 8 bases. CDR3 size: 14 residues. Germline CDR1 and CDR2: MNHNS and SASEGT. The V segment lost 6 bases and the J segment 6 bases; nucleotides outside the gene matches: 7. Here the CDR3 DNA reads TGTGCCAGCAGCCCGGACAGGGTCGCTCAGCCCCAGCATTTT. Protein product: CASSPDRVAQPQHF.

This clonotype came up many times. V usage is TRBV11-2 and J usage is TRBJ1-2; D is undetermined. This CDR3 comprises 16 residues. Germline-derived CDR1 and CDR2 are SGHAT and FQNNGV. V dropped 0 bases and J dropped 5 bases, with 16 bases sitting between them. CDR3 sequence: CASSLDPIDFRYGYTF. The CDR3 DNA follows: TGTGCCAGCAGCTTAGACCCCATAGACTTTCGGTATGGCTACACCTTC. Drawing the rest from reference TRBV11-2 and TRBJ1-2, the complete variable domain is EAGVAQSPRYKIIEKRQSVAFWCNPISGHATLYWYQQILGQGPKLLIQFQNNGVVDDSQLPKDRFSAERLKGVDSTLKIQPAKLEDSAVYLCASSLDPIDFRYGYTFGSGTRLTVV.

This clonotype was counted a single time. V is TRBV30 and J is TRBJ1-2, with 7 bases matching TRBD1. V trimming: 1 base; J trimming: 8 bases; junction bases outside the gene matches: 1. This CDR3 is 11 amino acids long. Germline CDR1 is GTSNPN and CDR2 is SVGIG (reference sequence). For the CDR3, the DNA is TGTGCCTGGAGTGAAGGGGGCGGCTACACCTTC. Translating it yields CAWSEGGGYTF.

This clonotype was seen ten or more times. The gene calls are TRBV7-8 and TRBJ2-7; D tentatively reads TRBD1 or TRBD2 (6 bases each). The V end was cut by 0 bases, the J end by 6 bases, with 12 bases between. CDR1 and CDR2 from the germline V gene are SGHVS and FQNEAQ. The CDR3 loop spans 14 amino acids. The CDR3 spells CASSLAQQGGEQYF. For the CDR3, the DNA is TGTGCCAGCAGCTTAGCGCAACAGGGAGGCGAGCAGTACTTC.

This clonotype was recorded at least ten times. This sequence joins TRBV11-2 and TRBJ2-5, with 11 positions matching TRBD2. The germline V gene encodes CDR1 SGHAT and CDR2 FQNNGV. CDR3 length equals 15 residues. Germline trimming cut 3 bases from V and 4 bases from J; bases unmatched to any gene: 4. CDR3 DNA: TGTGCCAGCAGCTTTAGCGGGGGGGCCCCAGAGACCCAGTACTTC. Amino acids: CASSFSGGAPETQYF.

This clonotype has at least ten counts. A read error may account for a junction end that differs from germline. The chain has TRBV5-4 and TRBJ2-7; D not certain. The CDR3 sequence is 14 residues long. Germline V gives CDR1 SGHNT, CDR2 YYREEE (reference sequence). This CDR3 reads CANSLVGGTYEQYF. CDR3 nucleotides: TGTGCCAACAGCTTGGTGGGTGGAACCTACGAGCAGTACTTC. The entire variable domain, with the rest obtained from reference TRBV5-4 and TRBJ2-7, is as follows: ETGVTQSPTHLIKTRGQQVTLRCSSQSGHNTVSWYQQALGQGPQFIFQYYREEENGRGNFPPRFSGLQFPNYSSELNVNALELDDSALYLCANSLVGGTYEQYFGPGTRLTVT.

The chain uses TRBV28 and TRBJ1-1; D may be TRBD1 (5 bases). CDR3 size: 15 residues. Germline CDR1 and CDR2: MDHEN and SYDVKM. The V end lost 4 bases, the J end lost 6 bases, and 18 bases lay between the germline ends. The CDR3 DNA reads TGTGCCAGCAGTTCCCGCGGAAAGGGGTACGCTGAAGCTTTCTTT. It translates to CASSSRGKGYAEAFF.

This clonotype was seen at least ten times. The rearrangement joins TRBV12-3 or TRBV12-4 to TRBJ2-7, with 7 bases lining up with TRBD1. J lost 2 bases, V lost 6 bases, and 7 bases had no gene match. The CDR3 has 14 residues. The CDR3 sequence: CASRDRVTPYEQYF. In DNA form, the CDR3 reads TGTGCCAGCAGAGACAGGGTAACCCCCTACGAGCAGTACTTC.

The chain carries TRBV28 and TRBJ1-1; 9 nucleotides line up with TRBD1. CDR1 and CDR2 from the germline V gene are MDHEN and SYDVKM. V shed 5 bases and J 5 bases; nucleotides not matched to a gene: 6. The CDR3 covers 14 residues. CDR3 sequence reads: CASSATGGGTEAFF. In DNA form, the CDR3 reads TGTGCCAGCAGTGCTACAGGGGGCGGAACTGAAGCTTTCTTT.

With respect to this clonotype: This may come from a read error, since a much larger clone is one base off. The CDR3: CASSHEGFRRTF. DNA of the CDR3: TGCGCCAGCAGCCATGAAGGATTTCGGAGGACCTTC. This rearrangement joins TRBV4-1 to TRBJ1-2; D call uncertain. CDR3 length: 12 amino acids. V was cut by 3 bases and J by 14 bases, with 16 bases left in between. From germline, CDR1 is MGHRA and CDR2 YSYEKL.

At least ten counts were recorded for this clonotype. J is TRBJ2-7 and V is TRBV5-1, with 11 positions matching TRBD1. This CDR3 is 14 amino acids long. J lost 5 bases, V lost 4 bases, and 5 bases had no gene match. Per the germline V gene, CDR1 is SGHRS and CDR2 is YFSETQ. Written as DNA, the CDR3 is TGCGCCAGCAGCGCCGGACAGGGGGCCAACGAGCAGTACTTC. Protein sequence: CASSAGQGANEQYF.

This clonotype appeared many times. This clone may be a read error of a much larger clone one base away. This chain links TRBV12-3 or TRBV12-4 with TRBJ1-6; D remains ambiguous. This CDR3 spans 14 amino acids. The CDR3 reads CASGFARNNSPLHF. The DNA for the CDR3 is TGTGCCAGCGGTTTCGCCCGAAATAATTCACCCCTCCACTTT.

In its sample, this clonotype was seen many times. The CDR3 coding sequence is TGTGCCAGCAGTTTTCTTCCTGGGGCCAACGTCCTGACTTTC. This translates into CASSFLPGANVLTF. The chain joins TRBV27 to TRBJ2-6; D unresolved. This CDR3 region has 14 residues. Between the trimmed V and J ends, which lost 3 bases and 2 bases, there was a span of 5 bases. Looked up from germline, CDR1 is MNHEY and CDR2 is SMNVEV (reference sequence).

This clonotype was seen ten or more times. The gene calls are TRBV15 and TRBJ2-6, with TRBD2 matching 7 bases. CDR3 length: 18 amino acids. Germline lookup yields CDR1 LNHNV and CDR2 YYDKDF (reference sequence). V dropped 3 bases and J dropped 0; count of bases not matched to a gene: 8. CDR3 protein: CATSRAPGGSSGANVLTF. The CDR3 nucleotides are TGTGCCACCAGCAGGGCCCCGGGGGGAAGCTCTGGGGCCAACGTCCTGACTTTC.

This clonotype was counted many times. The chain uses TRBV11-1 and TRBJ1-6; TRBD1 is a possible D gene (5 bases). CDR3 size: 15 residues. The V end lost 5 bases, the J end lost 4 bases, and 12 bases lay between the germline ends. Per the germline V gene, CDR1 is SGHAT and CDR2 is FQDESV (reference sequence). DNA for the CDR3: TGTGCCAGCAGCGGACAAAAAGAGTATAATTCACCCCTCCACTTT. It encodes CASSGQKEYNSPLHF.

This clonotype has a count of ten or more. The V and J genes are TRBV6-5 and TRBJ1-2; no definite D call. Germline CDR1 MNHEY, CDR2 SVGAGI. The CDR3 totals 13 residues. V was clipped by 0 bases and J by 4 bases, with 6 bases between them. In DNA form, the CDR3 reads TGTGCCAGCAGTTACTCGTATCCCTATGGCTACACCTTC. Protein: CASSYSYPYGYTF.

This clonotype has ten or more counts. The J gene is TRBJ2-5, the V gene TRBV28; D is unclear. The CDR3 is 13 amino acids. Germline V gene sequence: CDR1 MDHEN, CDR2 SYDVKM. Between the trimmed V and J ends, which lost 6 bases and 0 bases, there was a span of 8 bases. Here the CDR3 reads CASRRSNQETQYF. DNA for the CDR3: TGTGCCAGCAGAAGGTCGAACCAAGAGACCCAGTACTTC.

This clonotype was found many times. V gene TRBV19 combines with J gene TRBJ1-1; D not certain. Germline V gives CDR1 LNHDA, CDR2 SQIVND (reference sequence). The CDR3 sequence is 13 residues long. Trimming pared 3 bases from V and 1 base from J, leaving 6 bases between. The CDR3 coding sequence is TGTGCCAGTAGTATGTCACAGAACACTGAAGCTTTCTTT. It codes for CASSMSQNTEAFF. Full variable domain (outside the CDR3, taken from reference TRBV19 and TRBJ1-1): DGGITQSPKYLFRKEGQNVTLSCEQNLNHDAMYWYRQDPGQGLRLIYYSQIVNDFQKGDIAEGYSVSREKKESFPLTVTSAQKNPTAFYLCASSMSQNTEAFFGQGTRLTVV.

The chain combines TRBV6-5 with TRBJ2-5; D remains ambiguous. V shed 7 bases and J shed 0 bases, with 6 bases lying between them. CDR1 is MNHEY, CDR2 SVGAGI, per germline. The CDR3 covers 12 residues. CDR3 in DNA: TGTGCCAGCATTTCCGACCAAGAGACCCAGTACTTC. It is translated as CASISDQETQYF.

This clonotype was seen many times. This chain connects TRBV12-3 or TRBV12-4 to TRBJ2-5; D is unresolved. V lost 5 bases, J lost 3 bases, and 13 bases lay in between. The CDR3 covers 14 residues. CDR3 region: CASSQHPQEETQYF. The CDR3 nucleotides read TGTGCCAGCAGTCAGCACCCCCAGGAAGAGACCCAGTACTTC.